This T cell receptor beta chain stems from a study of early T cells in non-severe SARS-CoV-2 infection. Turning to the study itself: Sequencing used unsorted whole-blood bulk RNA, so chains lack pairing.

MiXCR, applied by TCRdb to the 5' RACE reads, yields one record per CDR3 protein. The table records around 81,000 distinct CDR3 sequences, 13% to 15% of them present only once. The CDR3 has 13 amino acids. CDR1 and CDR2 (germline): SGHAT, FQNNGV. Between the trimmed V and J ends, which lost 1 base and 3 bases, there was a span of 6 bases. The rearrangement joins TRBV11-2 to TRBJ2-5, with D unclear. The sequence derives from an adult who was a healthcare worker with PCR-confirmed SARS-CoV-2 infection or an uninfected control (not recorded which). The sequenced sample consisted of whole blood. CDR3 protein: CASSLAREETQYF. Written as DNA, the CDR3 is TGTGCCAGCAGCTTAGCTCGGGAAGAGACCCAGTACTTC.